The clone carrying this T cell receptor (beta chain) was picked up one time. Its specificity is not known. The sample comes from a study of T cell responses to AZD1222 COVID-19 vaccine. Assay: immunoSEQ multiplex PCR; the TCRdb copy retains only in-frame clones and omits some. This sample yields 150,000 to 200,000 clones, of which 90% are seen a single time; about 1.4% belongs to the top ten. The study's findings and limits: Just a handful of people given AZD1222 tested seropositive at baseline. In all cases, repertoires were sampled only after the peak T cell response. Donor demographics were predominantly white British with a female majority; clonal diversity may be underestimated.

V shed 5 bases, J shed 7 bases, and the junction held 5 bases outside the gene matches. The CDR3 contains 13 residues. Germline V gives CDR1 SGHRS, CDR2 YFSETQ. The specimen was peripheral blood, collected on day 0 of AZD1222 vaccination. The chain couples TRBV5-1 to TRBJ1-2; TRBD1 aligns across 10 bases. The receptor was isolated from an adult in good health. The CDR3 sequence: CASRKGQGTGYTF. The CDR3 DNA follows: TGCGCCAGCAGGAAGGGACAGGGGACTGGCTACACCTTC.